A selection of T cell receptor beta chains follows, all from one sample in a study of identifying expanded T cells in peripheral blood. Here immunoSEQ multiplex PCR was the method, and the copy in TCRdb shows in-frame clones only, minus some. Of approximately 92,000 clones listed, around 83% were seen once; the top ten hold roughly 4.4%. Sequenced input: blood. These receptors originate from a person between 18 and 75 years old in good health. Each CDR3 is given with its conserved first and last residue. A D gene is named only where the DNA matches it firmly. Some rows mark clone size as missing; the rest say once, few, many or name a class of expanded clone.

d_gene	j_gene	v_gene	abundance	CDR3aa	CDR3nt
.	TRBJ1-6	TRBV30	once	CAWTEGGFPSPLHF	TGTGCCTGGACAGAGGGCGGTTTTCCTTCACCCCTCCACTTT
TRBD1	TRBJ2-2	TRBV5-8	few	CASSRTGGTGMNTGELFF	TGTGCCAGCAGCCGAACAGGGGGGACAGGGATGAACACCGGGGAGCTGTTTTTT
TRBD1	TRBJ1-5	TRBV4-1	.	CASSLTGGFTNSNQPQHF	TGCGCCAGCAGCCTGACAGGGGGCTTTACGAATAGCAATCAGCCCCAGCATTTT
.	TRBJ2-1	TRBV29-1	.	CSVDLNTRYNEQFF	TGCAGCGTTGACCTTAACACCCGATACAATGAGCAGTTCTTC
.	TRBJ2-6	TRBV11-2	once	CASTRWVLSGANVLTF	TGTGCCAGCACTCGGTGGGTACTCTCTGGGGCCAACGTCCTGACTTTC
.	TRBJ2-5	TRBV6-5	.	CASSYQELIQETQYF	TGTGCCAGCAGTTACCAGGAGCTGATCCAAGAGACCCAGTACTTC
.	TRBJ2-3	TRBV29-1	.	CSVEFPDAGASTDTQYF	TGCAGCGTTGAGTTCCCCGACGCGGGGGCGAGCACAGATACGCAGTATTTT
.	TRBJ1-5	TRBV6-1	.	CASSEDIYSNQPQHF	TGTGCCAGCAGTGAGGACATCTATAGCAATCAGCCCCAGCATTTT
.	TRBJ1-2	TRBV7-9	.	CASSLGGSVSYGYTF	TGTGCCAGCAGCTTGGGGGGAAGCGTAAGCTATGGCTACACCTTC
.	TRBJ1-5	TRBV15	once	CATSRPTQVYSNQPQHF	TGTGCCACCAGCAGACCGACCCAGGTTTATAGCAATCAGCCCCAGCATTTT
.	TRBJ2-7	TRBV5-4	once	CASTGGGYEQYF	TGTGCCAGCACCGGTGGGGGGTACGAGCAGTACTTC
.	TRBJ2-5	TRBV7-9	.	CASGPIQETQYF	TGTGCCAGCGGACCGATCCAAGAGACCCAGTACTTC
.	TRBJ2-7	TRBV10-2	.	CASSESDSPPHF	TGCGCCAGCAGTGAGTCGGACAGCCCTCCGCACTTC
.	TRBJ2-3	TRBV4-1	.	CASSKQDVRTDTQYF	TGCGCCAGCAGCAAGCAGGACGTACGTACAGATACGCAGTATTTT
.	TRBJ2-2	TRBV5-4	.	CASSFNPLNTGELFF	TGTGCCAGCAGCTTCAACCCCTTGAACACCGGGGAGCTGTTTTTT
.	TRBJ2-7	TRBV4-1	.	CASSSGKQMNYDYEQYF	TGCGCCAGCAGCTCGGGAAAACAGATGAATTACGACTACGAGCAGTACTTC
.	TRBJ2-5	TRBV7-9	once	CASSFFKGTEETQYF	TGTGCCAGCAGCTTTTTCAAAGGGACTGAAGAGACCCAGTACTTC
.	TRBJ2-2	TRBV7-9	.	CASSLEQSLNTGELFF	TGTGCCAGCAGCTTAGAACAGTCCTTGAACACCGGGGAGCTGTTTTTT
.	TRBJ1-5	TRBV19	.	CASSLGAGNTYQPQHF	TGTGCCAGTAGTTTGGGTGCAGGGAACACCTATCAGCCCCAGCATTTT
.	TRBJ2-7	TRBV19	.	CASSIEISWVQQYF	TGTGCCAGTAGTATAGAAATAAGCTGGGTCCAACAGTACTTC